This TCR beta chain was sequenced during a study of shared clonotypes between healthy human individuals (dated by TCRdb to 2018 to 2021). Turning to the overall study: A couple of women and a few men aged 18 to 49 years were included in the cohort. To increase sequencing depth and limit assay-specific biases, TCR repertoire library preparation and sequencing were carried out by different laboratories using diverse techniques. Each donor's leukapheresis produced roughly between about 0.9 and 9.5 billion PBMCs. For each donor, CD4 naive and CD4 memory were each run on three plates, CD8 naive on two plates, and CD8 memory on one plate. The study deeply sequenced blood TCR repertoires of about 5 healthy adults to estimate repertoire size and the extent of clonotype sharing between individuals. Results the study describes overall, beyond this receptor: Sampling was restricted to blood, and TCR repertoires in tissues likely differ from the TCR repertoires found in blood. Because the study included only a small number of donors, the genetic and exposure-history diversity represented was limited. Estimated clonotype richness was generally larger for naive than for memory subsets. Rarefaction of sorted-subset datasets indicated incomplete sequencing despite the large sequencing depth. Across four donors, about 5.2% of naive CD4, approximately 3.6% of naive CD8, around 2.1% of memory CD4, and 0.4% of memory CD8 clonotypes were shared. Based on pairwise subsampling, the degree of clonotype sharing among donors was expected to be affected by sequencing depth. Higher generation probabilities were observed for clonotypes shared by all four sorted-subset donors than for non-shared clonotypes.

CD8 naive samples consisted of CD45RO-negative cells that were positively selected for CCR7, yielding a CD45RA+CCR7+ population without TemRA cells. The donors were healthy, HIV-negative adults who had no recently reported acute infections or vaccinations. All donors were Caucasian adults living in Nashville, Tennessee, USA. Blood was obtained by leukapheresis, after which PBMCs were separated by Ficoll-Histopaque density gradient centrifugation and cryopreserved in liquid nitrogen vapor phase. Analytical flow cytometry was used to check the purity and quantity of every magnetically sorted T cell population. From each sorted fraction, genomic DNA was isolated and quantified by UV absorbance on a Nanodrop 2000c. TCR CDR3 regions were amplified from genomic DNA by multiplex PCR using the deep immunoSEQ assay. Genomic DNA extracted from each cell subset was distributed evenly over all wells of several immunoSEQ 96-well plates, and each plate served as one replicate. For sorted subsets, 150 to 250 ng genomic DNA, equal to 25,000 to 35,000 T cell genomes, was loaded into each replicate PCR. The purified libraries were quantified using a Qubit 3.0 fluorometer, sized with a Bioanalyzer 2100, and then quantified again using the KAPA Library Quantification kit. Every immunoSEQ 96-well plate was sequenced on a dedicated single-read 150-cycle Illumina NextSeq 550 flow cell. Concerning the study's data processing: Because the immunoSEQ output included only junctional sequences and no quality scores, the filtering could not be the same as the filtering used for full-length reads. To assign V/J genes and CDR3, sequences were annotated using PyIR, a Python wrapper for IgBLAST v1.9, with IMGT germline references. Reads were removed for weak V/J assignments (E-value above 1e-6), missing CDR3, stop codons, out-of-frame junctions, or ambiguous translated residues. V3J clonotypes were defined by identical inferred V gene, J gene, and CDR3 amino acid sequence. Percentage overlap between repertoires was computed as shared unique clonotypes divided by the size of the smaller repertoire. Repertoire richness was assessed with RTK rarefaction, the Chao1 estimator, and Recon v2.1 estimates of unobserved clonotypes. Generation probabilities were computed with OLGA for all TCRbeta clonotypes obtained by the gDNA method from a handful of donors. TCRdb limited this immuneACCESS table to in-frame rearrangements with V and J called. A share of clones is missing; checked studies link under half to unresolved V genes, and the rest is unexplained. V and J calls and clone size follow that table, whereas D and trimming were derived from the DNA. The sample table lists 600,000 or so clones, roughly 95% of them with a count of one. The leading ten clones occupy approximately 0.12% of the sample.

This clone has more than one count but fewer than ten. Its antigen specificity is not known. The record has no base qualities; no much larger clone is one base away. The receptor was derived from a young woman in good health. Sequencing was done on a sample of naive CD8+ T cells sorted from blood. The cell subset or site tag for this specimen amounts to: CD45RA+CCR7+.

In nucleotides, the sequence is TGTGCCAGCAGCCCGCCCCTCCGGACAGGGCGTACTGAAGCTTTCTTT. It translates as CASSPPLRTGRTEAFF. The V and J segments used are TRBV28 and TRBJ1-1; 8 bases in between match TRBD1. Trimming takes 6 bases off V and 5 bases off J; junction bases not matched to a gene: 14. The germline V gene encodes CDR1 MDHEN and CDR2 SYDVKM. The CDR3 has 16 amino acids, counting the end cysteine and phenylalanine. The retained sequence is limited to the CDR3, 48 bases, with the frame set at the first base.